This record concerns one T cell receptor beta chain sequence. The antigen is not known. This CDR3 spans 15 amino acids. Germline-derived CDR1 and CDR2 are MNHEY and SMNVEV (reference sequence). J lost 1 base, V lost 4 bases, and 3 bases had no gene match. CD45RA-negative memory and CD45RA+ naive subsets were split from the CD4+ cells. This record belongs to a study of shared clonotypes between healthy human individuals. Study results and limitations: Naive subsets typically showed greater estimated richness than memory subsets.

Libraries were prepared by immunoSEQ multiplex PCR; TCRdb keeps only in-frame clonotypes and omits some of them. The sample holds some 2,100,000 clones, almost 96% seen once. The sample taken for sequencing was naive CD4+ T cells sorted from blood. The subset: CD45RA+ positively selected. The chain recombines TRBV27 with TRBJ2-2; 7 bases map to TRBD1. The sequence came from a man aged 18 to 29 in good health. CDR3 region: CASSSDRRNTGELFF. CDR3 in DNA: TGTGCCAGCAGTTCGGACAGGAGGAACACCGGGGAGCTGTTTTTT.